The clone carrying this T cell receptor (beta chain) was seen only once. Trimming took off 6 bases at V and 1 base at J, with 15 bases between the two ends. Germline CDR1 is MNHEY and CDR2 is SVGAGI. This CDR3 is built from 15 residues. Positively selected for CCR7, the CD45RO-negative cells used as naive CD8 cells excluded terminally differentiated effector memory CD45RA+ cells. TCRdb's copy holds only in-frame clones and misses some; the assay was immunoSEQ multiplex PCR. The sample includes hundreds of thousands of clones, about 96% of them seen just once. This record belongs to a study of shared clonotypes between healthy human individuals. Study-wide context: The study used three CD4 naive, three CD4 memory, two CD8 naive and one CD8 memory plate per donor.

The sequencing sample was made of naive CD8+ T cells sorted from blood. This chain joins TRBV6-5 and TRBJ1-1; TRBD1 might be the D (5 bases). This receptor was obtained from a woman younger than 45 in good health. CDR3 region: CASRPGTGGNTEAFF. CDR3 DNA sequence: TGTGCCAGCAGACCCGGGACCGGGGGGAACACTGAAGCTTTCTTT.